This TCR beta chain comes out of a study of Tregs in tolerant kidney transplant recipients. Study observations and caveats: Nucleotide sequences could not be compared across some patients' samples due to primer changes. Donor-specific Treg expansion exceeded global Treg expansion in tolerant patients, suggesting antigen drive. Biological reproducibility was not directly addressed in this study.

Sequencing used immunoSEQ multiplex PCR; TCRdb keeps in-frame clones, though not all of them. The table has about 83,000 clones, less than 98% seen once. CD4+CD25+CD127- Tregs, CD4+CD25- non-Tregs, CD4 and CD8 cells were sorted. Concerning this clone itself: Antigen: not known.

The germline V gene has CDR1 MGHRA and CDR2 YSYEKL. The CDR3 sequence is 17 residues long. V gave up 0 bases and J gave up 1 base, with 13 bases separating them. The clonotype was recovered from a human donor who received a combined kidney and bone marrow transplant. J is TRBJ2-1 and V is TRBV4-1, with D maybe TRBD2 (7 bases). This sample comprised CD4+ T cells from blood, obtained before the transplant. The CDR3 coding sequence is TGCGCCAGCAGCCAAGAAGGACGGGGGGCATCCTACAATGAGCAGTTCTTC. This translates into CASSQEGRGASYNEQFF.